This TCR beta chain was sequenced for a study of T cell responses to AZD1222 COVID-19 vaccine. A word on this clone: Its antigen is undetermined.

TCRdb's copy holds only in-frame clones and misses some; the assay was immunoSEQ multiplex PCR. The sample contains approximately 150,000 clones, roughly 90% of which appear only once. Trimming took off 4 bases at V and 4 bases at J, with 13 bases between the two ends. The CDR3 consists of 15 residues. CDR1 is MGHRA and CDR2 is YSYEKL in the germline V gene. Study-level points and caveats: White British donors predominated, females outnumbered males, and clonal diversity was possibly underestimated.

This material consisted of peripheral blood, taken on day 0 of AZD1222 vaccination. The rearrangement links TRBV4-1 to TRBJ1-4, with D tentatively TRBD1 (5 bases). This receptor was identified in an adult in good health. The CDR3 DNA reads TGCGCCAGCAGCCTACCGGGGACTAATAATGAAAAACTGTTTTTT. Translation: CASSLPGTNNEKLFF.